A selection of T cell receptor beta chains follows, all from one sample in a study of blood T cell repertoires in COVID-19. Here immunoSEQ multiplex PCR was the method, and the copy in TCRdb shows in-frame clones only, minus some. The top ten clones hold approximately 2% of a sample with 95,000 to 150,000 clones, around nine tenths of them seen once. Sequenced: peripheral blood. These TCRs come from a woman between 50 and 59 years old with acute or convalescent COVID-19. Both conserved end residues are part of each CDR3. D genes are given only for firm matches.

V,J,D,CDR3
TRBV7-2,TRBJ1-1,-,CASSSLRSTEAFF
TRBV7-2,TRBJ1-3,-,CASSSRPEGSGNTIYF
TRBV9,TRBJ1-2,TRBD1,CASSVTGTVHGYTF
TRBV5-1,TRBJ1-2,-,CASSSEQGEGGYTF
TRBV12-3/TRBV12-4,TRBJ1-5,-,CASRGSGNQPQHF
TRBV6-4,TRBJ1-2,-,CASSDPPGPQGGYTF
TRBV5-1,TRBJ2-3,-,CASSLAGKFTDTQYF
TRBV7-6,TRBJ1-5,TRBD1,CASSTGQGRNQPQHF
TRBV7-2,TRBJ1-6,-,CASSEITLNQAYSPLHF
TRBV29-1,TRBJ2-3,-,CSSFTDTQYF
TRBV13,TRBJ1-2,TRBD1,CASSSGGTGVGYTF
TRBV6-5,TRBJ1-1,-,CASSGVYTEAFF
TRBV12-3/TRBV12-4,TRBJ2-5,-,CASSFLGFRQYF
TRBV7-9,TRBJ2-1,-,CASSLTESYNEQFF
TRBV9,TRBJ2-5,TRBD1,CASSVNTGGPETQYF
TRBV25-1,TRBJ1-1,-,CASSEPGQLGTEAFF
TRBV29-1,TRBJ2-5,-,CSVASDYQLETQYF
TRBV28,TRBJ2-1,TRBD2,CASSSSGARHYNEQFF
TRBV7-9,TRBJ1-2,TRBD1,CASNLAGTANYGYTF
TRBV30,TRBJ1-3,TRBD1,CAWDQGVGNTIYF
TRBV5-1,TRBJ1-1,-,CASSLATGGSEAFF
TRBV15,TRBJ1-5,TRBD1,CATGPDRELPQHF
TRBV6-1,TRBJ1-2,-,CASSEMRRANYGYTF
TRBV2,TRBJ2-2,-,CASQRENTGELFF
TRBV18,TRBJ2-2,TRBD1,CASSPPTGGNTGELFF
TRBV11-2,TRBJ1-3,-,CASSIPRGPSGNTIYF
TRBV11-2,TRBJ1-2,TRBD1,CASSPRTGDGYTF
TRBV3-1/TRBV3-2,TRBJ1-5,TRBD1,CASSQGGGTQHF
TRBV19,TRBJ1-5,-,CASSIGYERDNQPQHF
TRBV3-1/TRBV3-2,TRBJ2-3,TRBD2,CASSRPLGRGDTDTQYF
TRBV7-2,TRBJ1-5,-,CASSPSGEPQHF
TRBV6-4,TRBJ1-2,-,CASRTQGGYGYTF
TRBV4-3,TRBJ2-3,TRBD2,CASSQGSGGAYDTQYF
TRBV28,TRBJ2-1,TRBD1,CASSFRDRGANEQFF
TRBV12-5,TRBJ1-2,TRBD1,CASGRDRSDYGYTF
TRBV7-9,TRBJ1-5,TRBD1,CASSQTGFNQPQHF
TRBV2,TRBJ2-5,-,CASRRDQETQYF
TRBV19,TRBJ2-3,TRBD2,CASSFRAREGRDTQYF
TRBV19,TRBJ2-7,-,CASSLGATYEQYF
TRBV12-3/TRBV12-4,TRBJ1-5,-,CASKGLSNQPQHF
TRBV3-1/TRBV3-2,TRBJ1-5,-,CASSQDLSTFFAYQPQHF
TRBV5-8,TRBJ2-7,TRBD1,CASITDRGRFYEQYF
TRBV6-6,TRBJ2-1,-,CASSRGQPPEQFF
TRBV27,TRBJ2-7,-,CASSLTRQFEVYEQYF
TRBV27,TRBJ2-2,TRBD1,CASSFILGTGGDTGELFF
TRBV27,TRBJ1-1,TRBD1,CASSLLNRGIGTEAFF
TRBV6-5,TRBJ2-3,-,CASSYGRPGDTDTQYF
TRBV7-2,TRBJ1-4,-,CASSDSRDPSEKLFF
TRBV20-1,TRBJ1-6,-,CSASSTGSSSYNSPLHF
TRBV23-1,TRBJ1-5,-,CASSQELQPQHF
TRBV5-5,TRBJ1-2,-,CASSPVPETYGYTF
TRBV5-1,TRBJ2-3,-,CASSAGLALTDTQYF
TRBV4-3,TRBJ2-1,TRBD2,CASSQGLAGGREQFF
TRBV4-1,TRBJ1-3,-,CASSPFIRSGNTIYF